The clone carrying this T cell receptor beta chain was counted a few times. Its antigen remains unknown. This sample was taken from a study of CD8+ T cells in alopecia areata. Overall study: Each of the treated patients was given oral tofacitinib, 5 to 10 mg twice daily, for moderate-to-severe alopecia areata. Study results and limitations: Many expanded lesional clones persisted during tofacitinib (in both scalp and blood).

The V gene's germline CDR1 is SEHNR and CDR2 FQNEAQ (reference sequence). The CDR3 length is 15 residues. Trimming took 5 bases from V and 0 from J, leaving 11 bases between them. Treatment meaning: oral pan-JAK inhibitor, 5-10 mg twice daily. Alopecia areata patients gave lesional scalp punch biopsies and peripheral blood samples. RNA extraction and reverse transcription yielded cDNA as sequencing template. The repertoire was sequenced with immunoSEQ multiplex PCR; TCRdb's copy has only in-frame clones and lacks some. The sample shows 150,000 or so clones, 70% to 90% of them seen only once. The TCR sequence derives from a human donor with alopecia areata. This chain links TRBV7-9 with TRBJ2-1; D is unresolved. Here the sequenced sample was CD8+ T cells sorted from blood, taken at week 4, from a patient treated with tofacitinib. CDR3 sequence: CASSRGVNSYNEQFF. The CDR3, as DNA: TGTGCCAGCAGCCGTGGAGTCAACTCCTACAATGAGCAGTTCTTC. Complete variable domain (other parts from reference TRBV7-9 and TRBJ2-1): DTGVSQNPRHKITKRGQNVTFRCDPISEHNRLYWYRQTLGQGPEFLTYFQNEAQLEKSRLLSDRFSAERPKGSFSTLEIQRTEQGDSAMYLCASSRGVNSYNEQFFGPGTRLTVL.